These 28 T cell receptor beta chains were all obtained from the same sample, sequenced in a study of T cell responses to AZD1222 COVID-19 vaccine. Profiled with immunoSEQ multiplex PCR; TCRdb holds only in-frame clones, not every one. The sample lists approximately 160,000 clones, over 75% occurring once. The sample was peripheral blood, taken on day 0 of AZD1222 vaccination. The receptors were sampled from an adult in good health.

The rearrangement joins TRBV18 to TRBJ1-2; unclear D gene. Germline CDR1 KGHSH, CDR2 LQKENI. With 6 bases removed from V and 3 bases from J, the gap between germline ends came to 11 bases. This CDR3 is 13 amino acids long. The CDR3 spells CASSLRNDYGYTF. CDR3 bases: TGTGCCAGCTCCCTCAGAAATGACTATGGCTACACCTTC.

The rearrangement joins TRBV28 to TRBJ2-2, with 7 bases matching TRBD1. The ends lost 4 bases at V and 4 bases at J; junction bases unmatched: 12. CDR1 and CDR2 (germline): MDHEN, SYDVKM. The CDR3 is 17 residues long. The CDR3: CASSYQGRGYSTGELFF. The CDR3 nucleotides are TGTGCCAGCAGTTATCAGGGCAGGGGGTATAGCACCGGGGAGCTGTTTTTT. Based on the CDR3 plus reference TRBV28 and TRBJ2-2, the full variable domain is DVKVTQSSRYLVKRTGEKVFLECVQDMDHENMFWYRQDPGLGLRLIYFSYDVKMKEKGDIPEGYSVSREKKERFSLILESASTNQTSMYLCASSYQGRGYSTGELFFGEGSRLTVL.

This chain links TRBV28 with TRBJ2-1; no clear D. Deletions cut 3 bases from V and 8 bases from J, with 8 bases between. Germline V CDR1 and CDR2: MDHEN, SYDVKM. CDR3 length equals 12 residues. As DNA, the CDR3 is TGTGCCAGCAGTTTCTGGCCGTATGAGCAGTTCTTC. Encoded protein: CASSFWPYEQFF.

V usage is TRBV28 and J usage is TRBJ2-7; 10 nucleotides match TRBD2. The CDR3 extends over 14 amino acids. Germline V gives CDR1 MDHEN, CDR2 SYDVKM. Trimming removed 8 bases from V and 4 bases from J; junction bases left unmatched: 8. The CDR3 loop is CASERAGGTYEQYF. DNA for the CDR3: TGTGCCAGCGAACGAGCGGGGGGGACTTACGAGCAGTACTTC.

The genes are TRBV27 and TRBJ1-5, with D tentatively TRBD1 (6 bases). The ends were cut back, 3 bases at V and 7 bases at J, with 10 bases in the middle. CDR3 length: 13 amino acids. Germline V CDR1 and CDR2: MNHEY, SMNVEV (reference sequence). CDR3 nucleotide sequence: TGTGCCAGCAGTTTTGGACAGCACCAGCCCCAGCATTTT. Protein: CASSFGQHQPQHF.

The rearrangement uses TRBV24-1 and TRBJ1-2, with D unresolved. Germline CDR1 is KGHDR and CDR2 is SFDVKD. V was pared by 3 bases and J by 3 bases, with 10 bases between. The CDR3 extends over 14 amino acids. The CDR3, as DNA: TGTGCCACCAGTGATGTGGGCCCAGACTATGGCTACACCTTC. It specifies CATSDVGPDYGYTF.

The chain combines TRBV14 with TRBJ2-5; D call uncertain. V lost 0 bases and J lost 6, with 14 bases in between. The CDR3 has 15 amino acids. Germline V lookup: CDR1 SGHDN, CDR2 FVKESK. The CDR3 protein is CASSQEFTHLKTQYF. CDR3 in DNA: TGTGCCAGCAGCCAAGAATTCACCCACCTGAAGACCCAGTACTTC.

The chain couples TRBV27 to TRBJ2-7; D is uncertain. Trimming removed 3 bases at V and 0 bases at J, with 9 bases between. Germline CDR1 reads MNHEY; CDR2 reads SMNVEV (reference sequence). The CDR3 is made up of 14 amino acids. The CDR3 DNA sequence: TGTGCCAGCAGTTTTGGGCAGAGCTCCTACGAGCAGTACTTC. Translated, it gives CASSFGQSSYEQYF.

This chain connects TRBV7-8 to TRBJ1-5, with a possible D match to TRBD1 (5 bases). V lost 1 base and J 1 base, leaving 11 bases between the germline ends. Germline CDR1 reads SGHVS; CDR2 reads FQNEAQ. This CDR3 has 16 residues. In DNA form, the CDR3 reads TGTGCCAGCAGCTTAGATCGCAGGGTAAGCAATCAGCCCCAGCATTTT. This gives the protein CASSLDRRVSNQPQHF.

The rearrangement joins TRBV25-1 to TRBJ1-5; D is unclear. CDR3 length equals 17 residues. Germline V CDR1 and CDR2: MGHDK, SYGVNS. V dropped 0 bases and J dropped 0 bases, with 12 bases sitting between them. CDR3 sequence reads: CASSEYWEDYSNQPQHF. CDR3 nucleotides: TGTGCCAGCAGTGAATATTGGGAGGATTATAGCAATCAGCCCCAGCATTTT.

This clone was picked up one time. The chain uses TRBV6-5 and TRBJ1-6; D possibly corresponds to TRBD1 (5 bases). The germline CDR1 and CDR2 sequences are MNHEY and SVGAGI. The length of the CDR3 is 14 residues. V lost 2 bases and J 6 bases, leaving 8 bases between the germline ends. CDR3 amino acids: CASSYRDSNSPLHF. The CDR3 DNA sequence: TGTGCCAGCAGTTACAGAGACAGTAATTCACCCCTCCACTTT.

This chain joins TRBV19 and TRBJ2-7; the D gene is possibly TRBD1 (5 bases). The V and J ends lost 1 base and 2 bases respectively, with 9 bases between them. The CDR3 length is 14 residues. CDR1 and CDR2 (germline): LNHDA, SQIVND (reference sequence). The CDR3 sequence: CASSIAGITYEQYF. DNA for the CDR3: TGTGCCAGTAGTATAGCAGGGATTACCTACGAGCAGTACTTC.

The gene calls are TRBV7-2 and TRBJ1-1; no clear D. V was clipped by 7 bases and J by 1 base, with 13 bases between them. CDR3 length equals 14 residues. Germline CDR1 reads SGHTA; CDR2 reads FQGNSA. The CDR3 DNA follows: TGTGCCAGCACGGCGGGTTGGGAGAACACTGAAGCTTTCTTT. Its protein product is CASTAGWENTEAFF. Full variable domain (remainder filled in from reference TRBV7-2 and TRBJ1-1): GAGVSQSPSNKVTEKGKDVELRCDPISGHTALYWYRQSLGQGLEFLIYFQGNSAPDKSGLPSDRFSAERTGGSVSTLTIQRTQQEDSAVYLCASTAGWENTEAFFGQGTRLTVV.

The genes are TRBV5-8 and TRBJ2-7; TRBD2 aligns across 10 bases. This CDR3 contains 13 residues. The V and J ends lost 3 bases and 5 bases, in that order; junction bases with no gene match: 2. CDR1 SGHTS and CDR2 YDEGEE come from the germline V gene. Here the CDR3 DNA reads TGTGCCAGCAGCTACGGGACTAGCGACGAGCAGTACTTC. It specifies CASSYGTSDEQYF.

In this sample, this clone turned up once. This CDR3 reads CASSIDLRDNLYGYTF. In DNA, the CDR3 is TGTGCCAGTAGTATAGATCTCCGGGACAACCTCTATGGCTACACCTTC. The genes are TRBV19 and TRBJ1-2, with D maybe TRBD1 (6 bases). Trimming took 0 bases from V and 4 from J, leaving 15 bases between them. Germline-derived CDR1 and CDR2 are LNHDA and SQIVND (reference sequence). The CDR3 consists of 16 residues.

This clone was seen a single time. The gene calls are TRBV2 and TRBJ2-5, with 11 bases that match TRBD2. V was clipped by 10 bases and J by 2 bases; unmatched bases: 6. The CDR3 sequence is 14 residues long. Germline V gives CDR1 SNHLY, CDR2 FYNNEI. CDR3 residues: CATLAGGDQETQYF. For the CDR3, the DNA is TGTGCCACGCTAGCGGGGGGCGATCAAGAGACCCAGTACTTC.

The chain recombines TRBV19 with TRBJ1-1; D unresolved. The germline V gene encodes CDR1 LNHDA and CDR2 SQIVND (reference sequence). The CDR3 is made up of 13 amino acids. Between the trimmed V and J ends, which lost 2 bases and 2 bases, there was a span of 6 bases. The CDR3 reads CASSIKVNTEAFF. The CDR3 DNA reads as TGTGCCAGTAGTATAAAGGTCAACACTGAAGCTTTCTTT.

This sequence joins TRBV6-1 and TRBJ1-6; D perhaps matches TRBD1 (5 bases). CDR3 length: 16 amino acids. Between the trimmed V and J ends, which lost 0 bases and 8 bases, there was a span of 14 bases. Germline V gene lookup returns CDR1 MNHNS and CDR2 SASEGT. In DNA form, the CDR3 reads TGTGCCAGCAGTGAAGCGTATATAGGGGACTATTCACCCCTCCACTTT. Its protein product is CASSEAYIGDYSPLHF.

The V and J genes are TRBV9 and TRBJ2-1; no firm D call. The CDR3 runs 12 residues. Trimming took 5 bases from V and 10 from J, leaving 13 bases between them. The germline gives CDR1 SGDLS, CDR2 YYNGEE. The CDR3 region is CASSATPYEQFF. The CDR3 DNA sequence: TGTGCCAGCAGTGCAACTCCTTACGAGCAGTTCTTC.

The chain couples TRBV7-8 to TRBJ2-2; 13 bases match TRBD2. The CDR3 length is 17 residues. V lost 5 bases, J lost 1 base, and 4 bases stayed unmatched. Germline CDR1 SGHVS, CDR2 FQNEAQ. For the CDR3, the DNA is TGTGCCAGCAGCCTTACTAGCGGGGGGGAGAACACCGGGGAGCTGTTTTTT. It yields the protein CASSLTSGGENTGELFF.

The rearrangement links TRBV10-2 to TRBJ2-2, with D perhaps TRBD1 (6 bases). Germline assignment: CDR1 WSHSY and CDR2 SAAADI. This CDR3 has 14 residues. The germline V and J ends were trimmed by 5 bases and 6 bases, with 13 bases remaining between them. CDR3 sequence: CASSTTGYAGELFF. The CDR3 nucleotides read TGCGCCAGCAGTACTACAGGGTACGCCGGGGAGCTGTTTTTT.

The chain recombines TRBV6-5 with TRBJ2-1; no reliable D call. CDR1 MNHEY and CDR2 SVGAGI come from the germline V gene. This CDR3 spans 14 amino acids. V was trimmed by 5 bases and J by 8 bases, leaving 16 bases between them. The CDR3, as DNA: TGTGCCAGCAGTCAACCTACCCTTGGTTATGAGCAGTTCTTC. Translating it yields CASSQPTLGYEQFF.

V is TRBV28 and J is TRBJ1-2; D gene uncertain. V dropped 2 bases and J dropped 2 bases, with 12 bases sitting between them. CDR1 and CDR2 (germline): MDHEN, SYDVKM. The CDR3 contains 15 residues. The CDR3 DNA reads TGTGCCAGCAGTTTAGGCAGGTCGAGAAACTATGGCTACACCTTC. It specifies CASSLGRSRNYGYTF.

CDR3 region: CASSADRGPQPQHF. CDR3 sequence (DNA): TGTGCCAGCAGTGCGGACAGGGGTCCCCAGCCCCAGCATTTT. V and J are TRBV28 and TRBJ1-5; 9 bases match TRBD1. CDR1 is MDHEN, CDR2 SYDVKM, per germline. Trimming removed 5 bases from V and 7 bases from J; junction bases left unmatched: 6. This CDR3 spans 14 amino acids.

The CDR3 nucleotides are TGTGCCTGGAGTCGAGGTGGAGCGGATACGCAGTATTTT. Protein: CAWSRGGADTQYF. V gene TRBV30 combines with J gene TRBJ2-3; D ambiguous. Per the germline V gene, CDR1 is GTSNPN and CDR2 is SVGIG (reference sequence). The CDR3 has 13 amino acids. V was cut by 2 bases and J by 6 bases, with 12 bases left in between.

This clone was seen repeatedly, ten times or more. This chain links TRBV7-6 with TRBJ2-7; D gene ambiguous. Trimming left V 3 bases short and J 3 bases short, with 6 bases between. The CDR3 runs 12 residues. Germline V lookup: CDR1 SGHVS, CDR2 FNYEAQ. DNA for the CDR3: TGTGCCAGCAGCTTGACTCACTACGAGCAGTACTTC. Its protein product is CASSLTHYEQYF. Full variable domain (outside the CDR3, taken from reference TRBV7-6 and TRBJ2-7): GAGVSQSPRYKVTKRGQDVALRCDPISGHVSLYWYRQALGQGPEFLTYFNYEAQQDKSGLPNDRFSAERPEGSISTLTIQRTEQRDSAMYRCASSLTHYEQYFGPGTRLTVT.

The V gene is TRBV6-1, the J gene TRBJ1-1, with 10 bases that match TRBD1. After removal of 3 bases from V and 0 bases from J, the junction contained 4 bases not matched to a gene. The CDR3 consists of 16 residues. CDR1 and CDR2 (germline): MNHNS, SASEGT. Here the CDR3 DNA reads TGTGCCAGCAGTGAGGGACAGGGGACACTGAACACTGAAGCTTTCTTT. As protein: CASSEGQGTLNTEAFF.

This chain uses TRBV11-2 with TRBJ2-7; the D gene could be TRBD1 or TRBD2 (5 bases each). The CDR3 is 16 amino acids. Germline lookup yields CDR1 SGHAT and CDR2 FQNNGV. The V end was cut by 0 bases, the J end by 2 bases, with 14 bases between. The DNA of the CDR3 is TGTGCCAGCAGCTTAGAAGGCCCCGGGACCCCCTACGAGCAGTACTTC. It yields the protein CASSLEGPGTPYEQYF. The whole variable domain, filled in from reference TRBV11-2 and TRBJ2-7, reads EAGVAQSPRYKIIEKRQSVAFWCNPISGHATLYWYQQILGQGPKLLIQFQNNGVVDDSQLPKDRFSAERLKGVDSTLKIQPAKLEDSAVYLCASSLEGPGTPYEQYFGPGTRLTVT.